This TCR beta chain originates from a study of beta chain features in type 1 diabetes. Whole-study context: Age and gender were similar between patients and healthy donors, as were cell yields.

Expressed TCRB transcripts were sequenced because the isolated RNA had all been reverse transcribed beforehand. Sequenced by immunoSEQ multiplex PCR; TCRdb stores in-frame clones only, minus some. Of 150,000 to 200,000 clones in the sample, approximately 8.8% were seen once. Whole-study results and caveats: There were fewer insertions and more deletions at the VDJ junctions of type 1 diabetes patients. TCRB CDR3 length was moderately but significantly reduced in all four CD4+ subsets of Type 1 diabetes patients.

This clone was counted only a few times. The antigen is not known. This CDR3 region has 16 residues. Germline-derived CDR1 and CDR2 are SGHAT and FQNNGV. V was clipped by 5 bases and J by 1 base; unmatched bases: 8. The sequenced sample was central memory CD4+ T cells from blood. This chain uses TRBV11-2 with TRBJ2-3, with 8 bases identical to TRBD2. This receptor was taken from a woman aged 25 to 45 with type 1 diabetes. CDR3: CASSLIAGMGTDTQYF. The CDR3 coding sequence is TGTGCCAGCAGCCTAATAGCGGGAATGGGCACAGATACGCAGTATTTT.